Presented here are 17 T cell receptor beta chains from one specimen sequenced in a study of CXCR3-negative and CXCR3-positive naive CD8 T cells. No antigen has been assigned to these receptors. All TRB cDNA libraries came from 5' RACE performed with UMI labels. TCRdb re-called the 5' RACE reads; one entry per CDR3 protein, DNA not given. The repertoire table contains under 150,000 distinct CDR3 sequences. General study findings and limits: The study found more hydrophobic TRB CDR3s in CXCR3-positive naive cells than in CXCR3-negative naive cells.

The sequencing input was naive CXCR3+ CD8+ T cells from blood. Subset in this sample: CD45RO-CCR7+CD27+CD95- naive CD8+ T cells expressing CXCR3 (TNR3+). The receptors stem from a human donor in good health. Some clones in this sample may be carry-over from other donors' samples.

The chain has TRBV5-1 and TRBJ2-5; without DNA, the TCRdb call of TRBD1 cannot be checked. The CDR3 runs 14 residues. CDR1 SGHRS and CDR2 YFSETQ come from the germline V gene. CDR3 in amino acids: CASSPLGTEETQYF. The variable domain in full, completed from reference TRBV5-1 and TRBJ2-5, reads KAGVTQTPRYLIKTRGQQVTLSCSPISGHRSVSWYQQTPGQGLQFLFEYFSETQRNKGNFPGRFSGRQFSNSRSEMNVSTLELGDSALYLCASSPLGTEETQYFGPGTRLLVL.

The V gene is TRBV4-1, the J gene TRBJ1-5; TCRdb returns TRBD1, unconfirmable since there is no DNA. Germline V gene data show CDR1 as MGHRA and CDR2 as YSYEKL. The CDR3 length is 15 residues. Here the CDR3 reads CASSRGQYINQPQHF.

The chain is built from TRBV6-6 and TRBJ2-3. This CDR3 region has 14 residues. CDR1 is MNHNY, CDR2 SVGAGI, per germline (reference sequence). The CDR3 here is CASSYSADRGTQYF.

This sequence joins TRBV5-5 and TRBJ2-1. Per germline, CDR1 SGHKS and CDR2 YYEKEE (reference sequence). The CDR3 totals 11 residues. This CDR3 is CASSWPGEQFF.

The CDR3 here is CSAGTGMFDEQFF. The J gene is TRBJ2-1, the V gene TRBV20-1; without DNA, the TCRdb call of TRBD1 cannot be checked. The CDR3 spans 13 residues. Germline V gene lookup returns CDR1 DFQATT and CDR2 SNEGSKA (reference sequence).

CDR3 amino acids: CASSYRPVETNEQFF. V is TRBV6-2 or TRBV6-3 and J is TRBJ2-1. Germline V gene lookup returns CDR1 MNHEY and CDR2 SVGEGT. The CDR3 has 15 amino acids.

The V call is TRBV4-1, the J call TRBJ2-1; as DNA is missing, the TRBD2 call by TCRdb cannot be tested. Germline CDR1 and CDR2: MGHRA and YSYEKL. This CDR3 region has 13 residues. The CDR3 spells CASSPPRADEQFF.

The chain carries TRBV5-1 and TRBJ2-7; the D call from TCRdb, TRBD2, cannot be confirmed without DNA. This CDR3 has 18 amino acids. Germline V lookup: CDR1 SGHRS, CDR2 YFSETQ. CDR3 protein: CASSLGLAGGPLIHEQYF.

V and J are TRBV2 and TRBJ2-1; TCRdb designates TRBD2, a call that cannot be tested without DNA. Germline V gene data show CDR1 as SNHLY and CDR2 as FYNNEI. This CDR3 contains 14 residues. CDR3 in amino acids: CASIMSGPYNEQFF.

The V gene is TRBV29-1, the J gene TRBJ2-5. Germline CDR1 and CDR2: SQVTM and ANQGSEA. This CDR3 comprises 13 residues. CDR3 in amino acids: CSVAEVVQETQYF.

The J gene is TRBJ2-7, the V gene TRBV5-5; the D call of TRBD1 rests on TCRdb alone, since no DNA is present to check it. The CDR3 totals 17 residues. CDR1 is SGHKS, CDR2 YYEKEE, per germline (reference sequence). CDR3 region: CASSSGPDRGFPYEQYF.

The chain joins TRBV7-8 to TRBJ2-1. Germline CDR1 reads SGHVS; CDR2 reads FQNEAQ. The CDR3 runs to 13 residues. The CDR3 loop reads CASSRGPYNEQFF.

The V gene is TRBV11-2, the J gene TRBJ2-7; TCRdb's D call, TRBD1, is unchecked because there is no DNA. The germline CDR1 and CDR2 sequences are SGHAT and FQNNGV. The CDR3 covers 16 residues. This CDR3 is CASSLGVRAPTYEQYF.

The V gene is TRBV15, the J gene TRBJ1-5. The CDR3 loop spans 15 amino acids. Looked up from germline, CDR1 is LNHNV and CDR2 is YYDKDF (reference sequence). The CDR3 spells CATSVETNPSAPQHF. Looking up the rest from reference TRBV15 and TRBJ1-5 gives the full variable domain: DAMVIQNPRYQVTQFGKPVTLSCSQTLNHNVMYWYQQKSSQAPKLLFHYYDKDFNNEADTPDNFQSRRPNTSFCFLDIRSPGLGDTAMYLCATSVETNPSAPQHFGDGTRLSIL.

The rearrangement links TRBV7-9 to TRBJ2-1; TCRdb outputs TRBD1, but without DNA this stays unchecked. The CDR3 extends over 14 amino acids. Germline-derived CDR1 and CDR2 are SEHNR and FQNEAQ (reference sequence). CDR3 loop: CASNSDRDYNEQFF.

The chain couples TRBV12-3 or TRBV12-4 to TRBJ2-1; checking the TCRdb D call of TRBD1 is not possible without DNA. There are 18 residues in the CDR3. This CDR3 reads CASCLAGPDGRFTNEQFF.

This chain connects TRBV27 to TRBJ2-7. The germline CDR1 and CDR2 sequences are MNHEY and SMNVEV (reference sequence). This CDR3 has 12 residues. The CDR3 region is CASSLHPYEQYF.